This is a list of T cell receptor beta chains from one sample in a study of CD8 T cells in ankylosing spondylitis. TCRdb re-derived calls from the 5' RACE reads in MiXCR, one entry per CDR3 protein. The sample lists some 350,000 distinct CDR3 sequences, approximately 15% occurring once. Material: blood, either unsorted or a sorted T cell fraction (not recorded which). These receptors came from a male donor with ankylosing spondylitis or in good health (not recorded which). Both conserved end residues are part of each CDR3. Fields, in order: clone size, D gene, V gene, J gene, CDR3 DNA, CDR3 protein. D genes are given only for firm matches. Expanded clones get a size class; other rows say once, few or many, or leave the size out.

.	.	TRBV29-1	TRBJ2-5	TGCAGCGCTGATCGGAGGACGCAAGAGACCCAGTACTTC	CSADRRTQETQYF
few	.	TRBV2	TRBJ2-2	TGTGCCAGCATGAGGGACACCGGGGAGCTGTTTTTT	CASMRDTGELFF
.	.	TRBV10-3	TRBJ1-2	TGTGCCATCAGTGAGTCCGGGGACTATGGCTACACCTTC	CAISESGDYGYTF
few	.	TRBV12-3/TRBV12-4	TRBJ2-3	TGTGCCAGCAGCCATACGGGGGATACGCAGTATTTT	CASSHTGDTQYF
.	.	TRBV21-1	TRBJ2-1	TGTGCCAGCATATCCACGGGAGTCGGGGACAATGAGCAGTTCTTC	CASISTGVGDNEQFF
.	.	TRBV7-2	TRBJ2-7	TGTGCCAGCAGCCCCCACCCCTGGGGAGAGCAGTACTTC	CASSPHPWGEQYF
.	.	TRBV3-1	TRBJ1-1	TGTGCCAGCAGCCGCTTCCCGACCGAGAACACTGAAGCTTTCTTT	CASSRFPTENTEAFF
.	TRBD1	TRBV7-9	TRBJ2-2	TGTGCCAGCAGAGCTACAGGGGGCATTGGGACCGGGGAGCTGTTTTTT	CASRATGGIGTGELFF
once	TRBD1	TRBV20-1	TRBJ2-3	TGCAGTGCTACACAGGGGGGAGGAAGTGCAGATACGCAGTATTTT	CSATQGGGSADTQYF
few	TRBD2	TRBV24-1	TRBJ2-1	TGTGCCACCAGTAGAGGAGCGGGGGGGATAGAAGAGCAGTTCTTC	CATSRGAGGIEEQFF
.	.	TRBV5-1	TRBJ2-7	TGCGCCAGCAGCTTGGGGGGTCCTCTAAGCGAGCAGTACTTC	CASSLGGPLSEQYF
.	TRBD1	TRBV10-3	TRBJ2-7	TGTGCCATCAGTGAGTTCCAGCCGGGACAGGGGGTCTACGAGCAGTACTTC	CAISEFQPGQGVYEQYF
few	TRBD1	TRBV20-1	TRBJ2-7	TGCAGTGCTCGCCCCTCGACAGGGGGGAACTACGAGCAGTACTTC	CSARPSTGGNYEQYF
few	.	TRBV5-6	TRBJ2-5	TGTGCCAGCAGCCCGCTGGGGCTACGGGAGACCCAGTACTTC	CASSPLGLRETQYF
few	TRBD2	TRBV7-2	TRBJ2-7	TGTGCCAGCAGCCCCTTATCTAGCGGGAGCCGGCCCTGGGAGCAGTACTTC	CASSPLSSGSRPWEQYF
.	TRBD2	TRBV27	TRBJ2-3	TGTGCCAGCAGTATCCATTCTAGCGGGGGGGCCGTAGATACGCAGTATTTT	CASSIHSSGGAVDTQYF
many	TRBD2	TRBV12-3/TRBV12-4	TRBJ2-7	TGTGCCAGCAGTTTAACGGGAGGCGAGCAGTACTTC	CASSLTGGEQYF
many	.	TRBV5-1	TRBJ2-7	TGCGCCAGCAGCTTGGAGTCCCGGGGCGGCGAGCAGTACTTC	CASSLESRGGEQYF
few	TRBD1	TRBV5-5	TRBJ1-4	TGTGCCACCGGGACAGGGGCGCATGAAAAACTGTTTTTT	CATGTGAHEKLFF